This T cell receptor (beta chain) was identified during a study of identical twins (dated by TCRdb to about 2016). Background on the whole study: To test whether fetal clonotypes persist, the study used deep sequencing on TCR alpha and beta repertoires from monozygotic twins, unrelated adults of various ages, and cord blood. To rule out contamination, the twin experiments were replicated at different times with different library preparation protocols. Results and caveats for the whole study, not just this receptor: Zero-insertion analyses could be partly confounded by invariant T cells such as MAIT and iNKT, although diverse VJ usage argued against such confounding for most clonotypes. A weaker excess of twin sharing was found in beta out-of-frame sequences because the signal-to-noise ratio was lowered by fewer shared sequences. Because the same donors could not be followed over many years, the conclusions relied on cross-sectional statistical analysis. Compared with coincidental sharing between unrelated individuals, out-of-frame TCR alpha sequences shared between twins showed an excess of sequences with low generation probability. In monozygotic twins, out-of-frame TCR alpha sharing was systematically underestimated by recombination models, although the models agreed with sharing between unrelated individuals. Abundant cord blood beta clonotypes carried fewer insertions; young adult naive repertoires showed a weaker similar trend, while memory repertoires showed none.

V lost 4 bases and J lost 0 bases, and the count of bases not matched to a germline gene is 1. CDR1 and CDR2 are drawn from the germline V gene: MNHEY, SVGAGI. Including cysteine and phenylalanine, the CDR3 has 15 amino acids. Only the CDR3 portion is preserved as DNA: 45 bases, with reading frame beginning at the first base. This clonotype was recorded at least ten times. No antigen is known for it. Per-base quality was not reported, and no clone a single base away is much larger than it. The library was produced with 5' RACE. The run used an Illumina HiSeq 2000. Template switching added a universal primer binding site, and the final cDNA carried a unique molecular identifier that allowed TCR cDNA molecules to be counted accurately. First-strand cDNA for TCR alpha and beta chains was synthesized from specific primers in the conserved constant-segment region. To control for contamination, each cDNA library was double barcoded with a SMART-Mk sample barcode plus Illumina barcodes. TruSeq adapter sequences along with Illumina sample barcodes were introduced in two successive PCR steps. Sequencing of the TCR alpha and beta cDNA libraries was done on the Illumina HiSeq platform using custom primers. On the authors' methods: Unique molecular identifiers were extracted from raw reads with MiGEC, and CDR3 positions were determined with MiXCR. Recombination models were inferred per individual with the repgenHMM and IGoR tools using an EM algorithm. Shared clonotypes were analyzed with the tcR package in R, and sharing was normalized by the product of cloneset sizes. To study raw recombination free of thymic and clonal selection effects, out-of-frame nonproductive sequences were analyzed. Clones were called with MiXCR by TCRdb after fastp trimmed the public reads at Q25, and only in-frame beta chains were retained. Rows with a matching CDR3 protein are joined into one entry that keeps the most common DNA and genes. TCRdb assigned the V and J calls; the authors' analysis was not used. This sample holds around 670,000 distinct CDR3 sequences; around 6.1% were observed only once. 1.5% to 2% of the sample is in the top ten clones.

Only healthy Caucasian donors were included. The study also sequenced three unrelated non-twin adults: a male aged 18 to 29, a male aged 50 to 60 and a female aged 50 to 60. Miltenyi CD45RO+ enrichment and human naive T-cell isolation kits were used to isolate memory (CD45RO+) and naive T cells from PBMC. This TCR came from a man younger than 35 in good health. The chain is encoded by TRBV6-5 joined to TRBJ2-1; 9 bases in the middle match TRBD2. The sequenced material came from naive T cells sorted from blood. The meaning of the sample's cell subset or site label: cells isolated with a human naive T-cell isolation kit. The CDR3: CASSSTSGSYNEQFF. The bases are TGTGCCAGCAGTTCGACTAGCGGCTCCTACAATGAGCAGTTCTTC.